This TCR beta chain comes out of a study of cytomegalovirus exposure and HLA in healthy donors. As regards this clone: The antigen is not known.

PCR was performed using 60 Vbeta and 13 Jbeta primers. Sequenced by immunoSEQ multiplex PCR; TCRdb stores in-frame clones only, minus some. The table has 91,000 or so clones, around 80% seen once. Notes on the study in general: An analysis was carried out at a later point. It showed that HLA-associated TCR beta chains were more clonally expanded than equally common non-associated chains.

CDR3 length: 11 residues. Germline V CDR1 and CDR2: ENHRY, SYGVKD. With 11 bases removed from V and 6 bases from J, the gap between germline ends came to 12 bases. The receptor comes from a man under 40 in good health and CMV-seropositive. Sequencing input: PBMCs. This rearrangement joins TRBV10-3 to TRBJ2-3; weak D call: TRBD2 (5 bases). CDR3 sequence: CACGPGDTQYF. CDR3 in DNA: TGTGCCTGCGGGCCCGGCGATACGCAGTATTTT.